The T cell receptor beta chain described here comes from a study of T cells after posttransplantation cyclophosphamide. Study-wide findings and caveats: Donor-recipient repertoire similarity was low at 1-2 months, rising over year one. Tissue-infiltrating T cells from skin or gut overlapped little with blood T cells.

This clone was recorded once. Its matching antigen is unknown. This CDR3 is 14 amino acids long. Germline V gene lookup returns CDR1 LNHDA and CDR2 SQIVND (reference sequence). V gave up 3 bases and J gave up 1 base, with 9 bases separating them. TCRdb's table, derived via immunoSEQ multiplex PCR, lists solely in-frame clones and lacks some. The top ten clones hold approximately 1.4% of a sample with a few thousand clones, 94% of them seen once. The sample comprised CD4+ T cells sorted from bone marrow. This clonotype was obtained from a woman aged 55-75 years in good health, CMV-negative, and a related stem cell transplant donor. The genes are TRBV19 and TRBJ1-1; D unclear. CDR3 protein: CASSISRPNTEAFF. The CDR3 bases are TGTGCCAGTAGTATTTCCAGGCCGAACACTGAAGCTTTCTTT.